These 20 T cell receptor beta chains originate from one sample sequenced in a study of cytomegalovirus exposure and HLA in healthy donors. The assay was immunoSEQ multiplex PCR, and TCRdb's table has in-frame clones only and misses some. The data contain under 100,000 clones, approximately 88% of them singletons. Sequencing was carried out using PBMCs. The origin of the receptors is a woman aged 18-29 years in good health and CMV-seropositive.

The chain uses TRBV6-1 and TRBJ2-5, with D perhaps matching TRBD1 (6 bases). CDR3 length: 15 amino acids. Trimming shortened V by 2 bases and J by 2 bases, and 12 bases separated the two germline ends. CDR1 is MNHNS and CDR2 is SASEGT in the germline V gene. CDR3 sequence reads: CASSEFIGQQETQYF. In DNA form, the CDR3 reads TGTGCCAGCAGTGAATTTATCGGACAGCAAGAGACCCAGTACTTC.

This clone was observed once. The CDR3, as DNA: TGTGCCAGCAGGAAGGACAGTCCCAGCGGGCCCCAGCATTTT. Amino acid sequence: CASRKDSPSGPQHF. The chain carries TRBV28 and TRBJ1-5, with D possibly being TRBD1 (6 bases). The V end was cut by 6 bases, the J end by 9 bases, with 18 bases between. Germline V gene sequence: CDR1 MDHEN, CDR2 SYDVKM. The CDR3 length is 14 residues.

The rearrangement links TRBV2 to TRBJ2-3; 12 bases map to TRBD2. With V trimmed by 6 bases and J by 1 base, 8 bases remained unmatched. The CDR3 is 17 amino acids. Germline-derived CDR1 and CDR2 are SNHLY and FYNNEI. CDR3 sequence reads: CASRGTSGGSRTDTQYF. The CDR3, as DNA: TGTGCCAGCAGAGGAACTAGCGGGGGGTCTCGCACAGATACGCAGTATTTT.

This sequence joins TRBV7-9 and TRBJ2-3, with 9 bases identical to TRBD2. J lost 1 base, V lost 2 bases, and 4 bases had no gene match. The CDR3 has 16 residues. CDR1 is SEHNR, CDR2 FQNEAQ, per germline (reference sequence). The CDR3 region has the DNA TGTGCCAGCAGCTTAATTAGCGGGGGTGGCACAGATACGCAGTATTTT. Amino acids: CASSLISGGGTDTQYF.

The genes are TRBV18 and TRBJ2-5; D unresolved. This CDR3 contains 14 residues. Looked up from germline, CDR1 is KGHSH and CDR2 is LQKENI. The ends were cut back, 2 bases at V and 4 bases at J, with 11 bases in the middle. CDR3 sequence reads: CASSPEALVETQYF. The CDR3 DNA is TGTGCCAGCTCACCAGAGGCCCTGGTAGAGACCCAGTACTTC.

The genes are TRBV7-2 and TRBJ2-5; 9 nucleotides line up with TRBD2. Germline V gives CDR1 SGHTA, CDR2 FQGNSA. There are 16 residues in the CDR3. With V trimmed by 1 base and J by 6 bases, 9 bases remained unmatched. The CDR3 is CASSLGRLAGLKTQYF. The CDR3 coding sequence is TGTGCCAGCAGCTTAGGTAGGCTAGCGGGATTAAAGACCCAGTACTTC.

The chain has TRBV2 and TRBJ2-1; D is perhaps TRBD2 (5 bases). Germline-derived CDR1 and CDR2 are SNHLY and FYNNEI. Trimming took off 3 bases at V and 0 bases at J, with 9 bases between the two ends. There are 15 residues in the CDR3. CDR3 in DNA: TGTGCCAGCAGTGAGGCGGGTAGCTCCTACAATGAGCAGTTCTTC. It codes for CASSEAGSSYNEQFF.

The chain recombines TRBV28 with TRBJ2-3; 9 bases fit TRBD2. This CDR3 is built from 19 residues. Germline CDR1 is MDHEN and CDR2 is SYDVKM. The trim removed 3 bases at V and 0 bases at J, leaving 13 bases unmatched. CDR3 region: CASSFAVASGVTSTDTQYF. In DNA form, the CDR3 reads TGTGCCAGCAGTTTCGCAGTGGCTAGCGGGGTTACTAGCACAGATACGCAGTATTTT.

In DNA form, the CDR3 reads TGTGCCTGGAGTGGCGAAAAAGAGACCCAGTACTTC. Translated, it gives CAWSGEKETQYF. V gene TRBV30 combines with J gene TRBJ2-5; D is ambiguous. Germline V gene sequence: CDR1 GTSNPN, CDR2 SVGIG (reference sequence). V lost 1 base and J lost 3, with 6 bases in between. The CDR3 spans 12 residues.

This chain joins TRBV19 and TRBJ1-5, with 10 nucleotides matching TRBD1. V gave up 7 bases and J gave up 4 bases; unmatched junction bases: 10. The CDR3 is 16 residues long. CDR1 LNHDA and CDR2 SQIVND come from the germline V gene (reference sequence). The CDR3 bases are TGTGCCAGTACCGATGGAGGGACAGGGGTTAATCAGCCCCAGCATTTT. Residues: CASTDGGTGVNQPQHF.

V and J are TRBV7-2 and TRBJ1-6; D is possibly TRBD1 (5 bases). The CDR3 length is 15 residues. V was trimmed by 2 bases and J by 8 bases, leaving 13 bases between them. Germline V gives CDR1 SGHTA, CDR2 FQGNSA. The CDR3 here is CASSLRQGQDSPLHF. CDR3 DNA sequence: TGTGCCAGCAGCTTAAGGCAGGGTCAGGATTCACCCCTCCACTTT.

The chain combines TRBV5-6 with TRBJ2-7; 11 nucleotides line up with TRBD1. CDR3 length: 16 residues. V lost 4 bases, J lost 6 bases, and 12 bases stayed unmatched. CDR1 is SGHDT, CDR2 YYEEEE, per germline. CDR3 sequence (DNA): TGTGCCAGCAGCGTTAGGACAGGGGGCACCTGGTCCGAGCAGTACTTC. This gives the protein CASSVRTGGTWSEQYF. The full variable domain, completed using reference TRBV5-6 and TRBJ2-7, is DAGVTQSPTHLIKTRGQQVTLRCSPKSGHDTVSWYQQALGQGPQFIFQYYEEEERQRGNFPDRFSGHQFPNYSSELNVNALLLGDSALYLCASSVRTGGTWSEQYFGPGTRLTVT.

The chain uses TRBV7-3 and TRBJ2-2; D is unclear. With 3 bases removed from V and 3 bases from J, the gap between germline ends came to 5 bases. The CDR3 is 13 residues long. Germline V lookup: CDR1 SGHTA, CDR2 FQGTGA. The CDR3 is CASSLAYTGELFF. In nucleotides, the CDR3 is TGTGCCAGCAGCTTGGCTTACACCGGGGAGCTGTTTTTT.

CDR3 loop: CASSLETGSQHF. The CDR3 DNA follows: TGTGCCAGCAGCTTGGAAACAGGGAGTCAGCATTTT. The chain carries TRBV5-4 and TRBJ1-5, with a possible D match to TRBD1 (6 bases). V was pared by 0 bases and J by 13 bases, with 11 bases between. The germline gives CDR1 SGHNT, CDR2 YYREEE (reference sequence). The CDR3 contains 12 residues.

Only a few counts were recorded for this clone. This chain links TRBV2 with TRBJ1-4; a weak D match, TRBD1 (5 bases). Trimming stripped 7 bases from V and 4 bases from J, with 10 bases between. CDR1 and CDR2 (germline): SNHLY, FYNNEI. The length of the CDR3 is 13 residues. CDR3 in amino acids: CASTRGSNEKLFF. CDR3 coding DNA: TGTGCCAGCACTAGGGGTAGTAATGAAAAACTGTTTTTT.

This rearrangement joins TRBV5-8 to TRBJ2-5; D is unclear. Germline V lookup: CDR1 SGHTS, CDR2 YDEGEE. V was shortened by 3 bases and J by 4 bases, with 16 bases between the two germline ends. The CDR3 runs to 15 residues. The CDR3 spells CASSYGQPSGETQYF. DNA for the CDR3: TGTGCCAGCAGCTACGGTCAACCCTCGGGAGAGACCCAGTACTTC.

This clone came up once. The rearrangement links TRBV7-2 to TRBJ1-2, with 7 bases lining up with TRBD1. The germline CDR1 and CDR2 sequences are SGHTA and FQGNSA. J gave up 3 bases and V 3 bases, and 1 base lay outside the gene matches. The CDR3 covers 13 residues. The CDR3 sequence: CASSFQGDYGYTF. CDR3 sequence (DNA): TGTGCCAGCAGCTTCCAGGGGGACTATGGCTACACCTTC.

The CDR3 reads CASSLFTESNTEAFF. The CDR3 DNA reads as TGTGCCAGCAGCTTATTTACAGAATCGAACACTGAAGCTTTCTTT. The genes are TRBV7-4 and TRBJ1-1, with no clear D. The CDR3 runs 15 residues. Germline CDR1 is SGHVT and CDR2 is SQSDAQ. Trimming pared 2 bases from V and 1 base from J, leaving 11 bases between. The complete variable domain, with remaining parts taken from reference TRBV7-4 and TRBJ1-1, reads GAGVSQSPRYKVAKRGRDVALRCDSISGHVTLYWYRQTLGQGSEVLTYSQSDAQRDKSGRPSGRFSAERPERSVSTLKIQRTEQGDSAVYLCASSLFTESNTEAFFGQGTRLTVV.

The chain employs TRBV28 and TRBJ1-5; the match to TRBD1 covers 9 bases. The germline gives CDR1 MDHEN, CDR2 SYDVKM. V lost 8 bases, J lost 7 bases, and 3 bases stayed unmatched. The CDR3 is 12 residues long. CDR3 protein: CASGTGQQPQHF. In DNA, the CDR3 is TGTGCCAGCGGGACAGGGCAGCAGCCCCAGCATTTT. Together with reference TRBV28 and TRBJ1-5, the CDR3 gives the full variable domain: DVKVTQSSRYLVKRTGEKVFLECVQDMDHENMFWYRQDPGLGLRLIYFSYDVKMKEKGDIPEGYSVSREKKERFSLILESASTNQTSMYLCASGTGQQPQHFGDGTRLSIL.

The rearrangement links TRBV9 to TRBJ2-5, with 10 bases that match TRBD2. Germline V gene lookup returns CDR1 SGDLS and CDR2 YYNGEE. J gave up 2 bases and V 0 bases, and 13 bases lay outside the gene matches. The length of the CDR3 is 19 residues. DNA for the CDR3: TGTGCCAGCAGCGTAGAACCTAGCGGGGGTCGGAAACGACAAGAGACCCAGTACTTC. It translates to CASSVEPSGGRKRQETQYF.